This T cell receptor (beta chain) was recorded in a study of response to subunit inactivated influenza vaccine. A few counts support this clonotype. No antigen is known for it. TCRdb independently ran MiXCR on the RT-PCR reads; one entry per CDR3 protein. The sample records a few hundred thousand distinct CDR3 sequences, about a fifth being singletons. Notes on the study in general: The authors suggested that few new T cells are recruited per seasonal influenza vaccination.

The CDR3 runs 13 residues. The germline gives CDR1 SQVTM, CDR2 ANQGSEA. Trimming removed 4 bases from V and 1 base from J; junction bases left unmatched: 3. The genes are TRBV29-1 and TRBJ2-7; 8 positions match TRBD2. Sequenced here: PBMCs from blood, sampled about 20 months after vaccination. The sequence was collected from a man aged 50-75 years who received an inactivated influenza vaccine. CDR3 loop: CSVVGRVSYEQYF. CDR3 DNA: TGCAGCGTTGTCGGGAGGGTTTCCTACGAGCAGTACTTC.